The entry that follows covers one T cell receptor (beta chain) sequence. Other DNA sequences in the sample encode the same CDR3. Germline V gene lookup returns CDR1 SGHVS and CDR2 FNYEAQ. The CDR3 totals 15 residues. The trim removed 1 base at V and 4 bases at J, leaving 4 bases unmatched. In the original processing: How many nucleated cells were present was estimated from reference gene primer amplification. The repertoire was sequenced with immunoSEQ multiplex PCR; TCRdb's copy has only in-frame clones and lacks some. That table supplies the V and J calls and clone size; D and trimming were determined from the DNA. The repertoire has 400,000 to 450,000 clones, 85% to 90% of them found once; the top ten carry 0.8% to 1%. In Seattle, patients joined the study during active infection and were tracked longitudinally. This sample stems from a study of blood T cell repertoires in COVID-19. Looking at the study overall: The United States, Italy and Spain provided the acute and convalescent COVID-19 samples. PBMCs, B-cell-depleted T cells, or T cells provided the cDNA or gDNA that made up the material.

The chain uses TRBV7-6 and TRBJ2-1; the match to TRBD2 covers 7 bases. The sequencing sample was made of peripheral blood. This TCR came from a man aged 18-30 years with COVID-19, enrolled during active disease. The CDR3: CASSLGGGPYNEQFF. CDR3 nucleotide sequence: TGTGCCAGCAGCTTAGGGGGGGGACCATACAATGAGCAGTTCTTC.